The 27 T cell receptor beta chains reported below all come from one sample, sequenced in a study of T cell responses to AZD1222 COVID-19 vaccine. Only in-frame clones appear in the TCRdb table, and some are missing; sequencing was by immunoSEQ multiplex PCR. The sample has tens of thousands of clones; 65% to 90% are singletons. The source was peripheral blood, collected on day 0 of AZD1222 vaccination. These receptors were collected from an adult in good health.

The V call is TRBV28, the J call TRBJ1-5; unclear D gene. V lost 6 bases to trimming and J lost 7 bases, with 13 bases between them. This CDR3 has 13 residues. Germline CDR1 MDHEN, CDR2 SYDVKM. The CDR3 loop is CASRRSSNQPQHF. CDR3 nucleotides: TGTGCCAGCAGGAGGAGCTCGAACCAGCCCCAGCATTTT.

This clone is medium-sized in the sample. The rearrangement uses TRBV10-2 and TRBJ1-2; 8 bases agree with TRBD1. CDR1 WSHSY and CDR2 SAAADI come from the germline V gene. The CDR3 loop spans 14 amino acids. The trim removed 8 bases at V and 4 bases at J, leaving 9 bases unmatched. This CDR3 is CASHPSGGSYGYTF. Written as DNA, the CDR3 is TGCGCCAGCCACCCCTCAGGGGGCAGCTATGGCTACACCTTC.

This clone has more than one count but fewer than ten. The V and J genes are TRBV28 and TRBJ2-5, with 11 bases identical to TRBD2. The CDR3 is made up of 14 amino acids. Germline-derived CDR1 and CDR2 are MDHEN and SYDVKM. The trim removed 8 bases at V and 5 bases at J, leaving 7 bases unmatched. CDR3 sequence: CASQTSGSPETQYF. DNA for the CDR3: TGTGCCAGCCAAACTAGCGGGAGTCCGGAGACCCAGTACTTC.

The chain employs TRBV6-1 and TRBJ1-2; the D is unclear. The CDR3 consists of 12 residues. Germline lookup yields CDR1 MNHNS and CDR2 SASEGT. V lost 8 bases and J 7 bases, leaving 14 bases between the germline ends. Here the CDR3 reads CASFFRLSGYTF. As DNA, the CDR3 is TGTGCCAGCTTTTTTCGTCTAAGTGGCTACACCTTC.

This chain uses TRBV25-1 with TRBJ1-1; possible D gene TRBD1, 6 bases. Germline V gives CDR1 MGHDK, CDR2 SYGVNS. This CDR3 is 13 amino acids long. The V end was cut by 4 bases, the J end by 6 bases, with 12 bases between. CDR3 amino acids: CASSVAGTPEAFF. In DNA form, the CDR3 reads TGTGCCAGCAGTGTCGCAGGGACACCTGAAGCTTTCTTT.

The chain combines TRBV6-5 with TRBJ1-3, with 7 bases aligning to TRBD1. The CDR3 has 14 amino acids. V lost 8 bases, J lost 0 bases, and 4 bases stayed unmatched. The germline gives CDR1 MNHEY, CDR2 SVGAGI. As DNA, the CDR3 is TGTGCCAGCCAAGACAGGGACTCTGGAAACACCATATATTTT. As protein: CASQDRDSGNTIYF.

The chain recombines TRBV14 with TRBJ2-1; D gene uncertain. The CDR3 consists of 11 residues. Germline V gene lookup returns CDR1 SGHDN and CDR2 FVKESK. The V end was cut by 5 bases, the J end by 11 bases, with 10 bases between. Here the CDR3 reads CASSYGRKQFF. In DNA, the CDR3 is TGTGCCAGCAGCTACGGACGCAAGCAGTTCTTC.

The gene calls are TRBV7-8 and TRBJ1-2, with D tentatively TRBD1 (5 bases). CDR3 length equals 15 residues. Trimming cost V 0 bases and J 2 bases, with 10 bases left between them. Germline-derived CDR1 and CDR2 are SGHVS and FQNEAQ. The CDR3: CASSLARGINYGYTF. The CDR3 region has the DNA TGTGCCAGCAGCTTAGCGAGGGGCATCAACTATGGCTACACCTTC.

The chain employs TRBV18 and TRBJ2-5; D gene unclear. The CDR3 has 13 residues. The V gene lost 3 bases and the J gene lost 5 bases, with 10 bases spanning the gap. Per germline, CDR1 KGHSH and CDR2 LQKENI. This CDR3 is CASSPGIWETQYF. The CDR3 DNA reads as TGTGCCAGCTCACCGGGCATCTGGGAGACCCAGTACTTC.

This rearrangement joins TRBV19 to TRBJ1-3, with a possible D match to TRBD1 (5 bases). The germline V gene encodes CDR1 LNHDA and CDR2 SQIVND (reference sequence). V lost 6 bases and J lost 2, with 17 bases in between. The CDR3 contains 16 residues. The CDR3 reads CASSPFFRGAGNTIYF. The CDR3 nucleotides read TGTGCCAGTAGCCCCTTCTTCCGGGGCGCTGGAAACACCATATATTTT.

The rearrangement joins TRBV6-6 to TRBJ1-1; possibly TRBD1 for D (5 bases). The ends were cut back, 5 bases at V and 1 base at J, with 17 bases in the middle. The CDR3 covers 16 residues. Germline-derived CDR1 and CDR2 are MNHNY and SVGAGI (reference sequence). This CDR3 reads CASSRGTRVSNTEAFF. Here the CDR3 DNA reads TGTGCCAGCAGTCGGGGGACGAGGGTCTCGAACACTGAAGCTTTCTTT.

The chain carries TRBV7-9 and TRBJ2-6; perhaps D is TRBD1 or TRBD2 (6 bases each). The CDR3 runs to 16 residues. Germline values: CDR1 SEHNR, CDR2 FQNEAQ (reference sequence). Trimming took 4 bases from V and 0 from J, leaving 10 bases between them. CDR3 in DNA: TGTGCCAGCAGCTCCCCGGGGGCCTCTGGGGCCAACGTCCTGACTTTC. Encoded protein: CASSSPGASGANVLTF. The whole variable domain, remainder taken from reference TRBV7-9 and TRBJ2-6, is DTGVSQNPRHKITKRGQNVTFRCDPISEHNRLYWYRQTLGQGPEFLTYFQNEAQLEKSRLLSDRFSAERPKGSFSTLEIQRTEQGDSAMYLCASSSPGASGANVLTFGAGSRLTVL.

This clone has just one count. V is TRBV7-9 and J is TRBJ2-7; D remains ambiguous. V was cut by 2 bases and J by 6 bases, with 23 bases left in between. The CDR3 has 17 amino acids. Germline lookup yields CDR1 SEHNR and CDR2 FQNEAQ (reference sequence). The CDR3 sequence: CASSLWQSGMARGEQYF. CDR3 DNA sequence: TGTGCCAGCAGCTTATGGCAGAGTGGTATGGCGCGCGGCGAGCAGTACTTC.

The genes are TRBV21-1 and TRBJ1-6; the table names TRBD1, a call not compared with the DNA. TRBV21-1 constitutes a pseudogene. This CDR3 has 16 amino acids. CDR3 region: CASSKKTEPPNSPLHF. CDR3 nucleotides: TGTGCCAGCAGCAAAAAGACAGAGCCTCCGAATTCACCCCTCCACTTT.

This clone was found a few times. The rearrangement links TRBV19 to TRBJ1-6, with D possibly TRBD1 on 5 matching bases. Germline CDR1 is LNHDA and CDR2 is SQIVND (reference sequence). This CDR3 comprises 14 residues. Trimming cost V 1 base and J 7 bases, with 8 bases left between them. For the CDR3, the DNA is TGTGCCAGTAGTATAGGACAGTCAAATTCACCCCTCCACTTT. It encodes CASSIGQSNSPLHF. Full variable domain (outside the CDR3, taken from reference TRBV19 and TRBJ1-6): DGGITQSPKYLFRKEGQNVTLSCEQNLNHDAMYWYRQDPGQGLRLIYYSQIVNDFQKGDIAEGYSVSREKKESFPLTVTSAQKNPTAFYLCASSIGQSNSPLHFGNGTRLTVT.

The chain links TRBV7-9 to TRBJ1-1, with a possible D match to TRBD1 (5 bases). The CDR3 is made up of 14 amino acids. The germline V and J ends were trimmed by 2 bases and 6 bases, with 13 bases remaining between them. Germline loops: CDR1 SEHNR, CDR2 FQNEAQ (reference sequence). The CDR3 loop is CASSLLGEMAEAFF. Written as DNA, the CDR3 is TGTGCCAGCAGCTTATTAGGGGAGATGGCTGAAGCTTTCTTT.

J is TRBJ1-2 and V is TRBV5-5, with D uncertain. Germline loops: CDR1 SGHKS, CDR2 YYEKEE (reference sequence). The CDR3 totals 13 residues. Trimming took off 0 bases at V and 4 bases at J, with 7 bases between the two ends. The CDR3 nucleotides read TGTGCCAGCAGCTTGGGTCGAGGCTATGGCTACACCTTC. It is translated as CASSLGRGYGYTF. Full variable domain (missing parts from reference TRBV5-5 and TRBJ1-2): DAGVTQSPTHLIKTRGQQVTLRCSPISGHKSVSWYQQVLGQGPQFIFQYYEKEERGRGNFPDRFSARQFPNYSSELNVNALLLGDSALYLCASSLGRGYGYTFGSGTRLTVV.

This chain links TRBV15 with TRBJ2-3; the D gene is possibly TRBD2 (5 bases). Germline-derived CDR1 and CDR2 are LNHNV and YYDKDF (reference sequence). V lost 1 base, J lost 2 bases, and 16 bases lay in between. This CDR3 contains 17 residues. CDR3: CATSRAPLGRDTDTQYF. In DNA form, the CDR3 reads TGTGCCACCAGCAGAGCGCCCCTGGGGAGAGACACAGATACGCAGTATTTT.

This rearrangement joins TRBV5-1 to TRBJ1-1; the D is unclear. The germline V and J ends were trimmed by 4 bases and 2 bases, with 9 bases remaining between them. CDR1 and CDR2 from the germline V gene are SGHRS and YFSETQ. This CDR3 is 13 amino acids long. CDR3 coding DNA: TGCGCCAGCAGCGAACACATAAACACTGAAGCTTTCTTT. This codes for CASSEHINTEAFF. The complete variable domain, with remaining parts taken from reference TRBV5-1 and TRBJ1-1, reads KAGVTQTPRYLIKTRGQQVTLSCSPISGHRSVSWYQQTPGQGLQFLFEYFSETQRNKGNFPGRFSGRQFSNSRSEMNVSTLELGDSALYLCASSEHINTEAFFGQGTRLTVV.

The V gene is TRBV5-4, the J gene TRBJ2-2, with 7 bases fitting TRBD1. The CDR3 spans 16 residues. Losses at the gene ends were 5 bases for V and 4 bases for J; bases not matched to a gene: 11. CDR1 is SGHNT and CDR2 is YYREEE in the germline V gene (reference sequence). The CDR3 DNA sequence: TGTGCCAGCAGGGATTTTCGACAGGGTACCACCGGGGAGCTGTTTTTT. Translating gives CASRDFRQGTTGELFF.

CDR3 in DNA: TGTGCCAGCAGCCCGGGACAGGGCGGAAACACCATATATTTT. Encoded protein: CASSPGQGGNTIYF. J is TRBJ1-3 and V is TRBV3-1 (or the pseudogene TRBV3-2); the match to TRBD1 covers 9 bases. Looked up from germline, CDR1 is LGHDT and CDR2 is YNNKEL (reference sequence). The CDR3 loop spans 14 amino acids. Unmatched junction bases numbered 2, after V lost 4 bases and J lost 4 bases.

This chain links TRBV19 with TRBJ2-3, with D possibly TRBD2 on 5 matching bases. Per germline, CDR1 LNHDA and CDR2 SQIVND (reference sequence). With 4 bases removed from V and 0 bases from J, the gap between germline ends came to 11 bases. The CDR3 contains 15 residues. The CDR3: CASSTGSTSTDTQYF. Written as DNA, the CDR3 is TGTGCCAGTAGTACGGGGTCGACTAGCACAGATACGCAGTATTTT.

The genes are TRBV12-5 and TRBJ1-2; D gene ambiguous. Germline V lookup: CDR1 LGHNT, CDR2 FRNRAP. The CDR3 runs 12 residues. The V end was cut by 6 bases, the J end by 2 bases, with 7 bases between. CDR3 residues: CASGRDNYGYTF. The CDR3 bases are TGTGCTAGTGGCAGAGACAACTATGGCTACACCTTC. Supplemented by reference TRBV12-5 and TRBJ1-2, the full variable domain reads DARVTQTPRHKVTEMGQEVTMRCQPILGHNTVFWYRQTMMQGLELLAYFRNRAPLDDSGMPKDRFSAEMPDATLATLKIQPSEPRDSAVYFCASGRDNYGYTFGSGTRLTVV.

The chain couples TRBV30 to TRBJ1-5; TRBD1 matches at 8 bases. CDR3 length: 14 residues. CDR1 is GTSNPN, CDR2 SVGIG, per germline (reference sequence). With 2 bases clipped from V and 6 bases from J, the junction kept 6 bases outside the gene matches. CDR3: CAWSPGQGRQPQHF. DNA of the CDR3: TGTGCCTGGAGTCCCGGACAGGGACGTCAGCCCCAGCATTTT. Complete variable domain (other parts from reference TRBV30 and TRBJ1-5): SQTIHQWPATLVQPVGSPLSLECTVEGTSNPNLYWYRQAAGRGLQLLFYSVGIGQISSEVPQNLSASRPQDRQFILSSKKLLLSDSGFYLCAWSPGQGRQPQHFGDGTRLSIL.

The CDR3, as DNA: TGTGCCAGCAGCTTGGGACGGAGGGCGAACACTGAAGCTTTCTTT. Translating gives CASSLGRRANTEAFF. The chain recombines TRBV5-8 with TRBJ1-1; D gene uncertain. The V and J ends lost 0 bases and 1 base respectively, with 10 bases between them. Germline loops: CDR1 SGHTS, CDR2 YDEGEE. The CDR3 extends over 15 amino acids. Combining the CDR3 with reference TRBV5-8 and TRBJ1-1 gives the whole variable domain EAGVTQSPTHLIKTRGQQATLRCSPISGHTSVYWYQQALGLGLQFLLWYDEGEERNRGNFPPRFSGRQFPNYSSELNVNALELEDSALYLCASSLGRRANTEAFFGQGTRLTVV.

The chain joins TRBV5-1 to TRBJ2-1, with TRBD2 as a possible D gene (6 bases). This CDR3 comprises 15 residues. CDR1 and CDR2 from the germline V gene are SGHRS and YFSETQ. The V gene lost 2 bases and the J gene lost 5 bases, with 14 bases spanning the gap. The DNA of the CDR3 is TGCGCCAGCAGCTTAGGCGGGGCGAGGGACAATGAGCAGTTCTTC. Translated: CASSLGGARDNEQFF.

This chain connects TRBV9 to TRBJ2-3; D is possibly TRBD1 or TRBD2 (5 bases each). The germline V gene encodes CDR1 SGDLS and CDR2 YYNGEE. V lost 6 bases and J 0 bases, leaving 14 bases between the germline ends. This CDR3 is built from 15 residues. The CDR3 sequence is CASKKGTFSTDTQYF. The CDR3 nucleotides read TGTGCCAGCAAAAAAGGGACCTTTAGCACAGATACGCAGTATTTT. Based on the CDR3 plus reference TRBV9 and TRBJ2-3, the full variable domain is DSGVTQTPKHLITATGQRVTLRCSPRSGDLSVYWYQQSLDQGLQFLIQYYNGEERAKGNILERFSAQQFPDLHSELNLSSLELGDSALYFCASKKGTFSTDTQYFGPGTRLTVL.